The 18 T cell receptor beta chains listed next were all sequenced from one sample in a study of control samples from healthy donors and cancer patients. Profiling relied on immunoSEQ multiplex PCR, and the TCRdb table lists in-frame clones only, not all of them. The sample lists around 190,000 clones; over 85% were seen once. Input material: blood. Every receptor here comes from a young man in good health.

This rearrangement joins TRBV29-1 to TRBJ2-7; unclear D gene. CDR3 length: 12 residues. V was shortened by 5 bases and J by 2 bases, with 10 bases between the two germline ends. The V gene's germline CDR1 is SQVTM and CDR2 ANQGSEA. The DNA for the CDR3 is TGCAGCGTTCTGGACCCTACCTACGAGCAGTACTTC. Its translation is CSVLDPTYEQYF.

There are a few counts of this clone. The V call is TRBV19, the J call TRBJ2-7, with D tentatively TRBD2 (5 bases). CDR1 is LNHDA, CDR2 SQIVND, per germline (reference sequence). V was trimmed by 3 bases and J by 3 bases, leaving 15 bases between them. The CDR3 totals 15 residues. CDR3 sequence (DNA): TGTGCCAGTAGTATGGGTCCGGGAATGAACTACGAGCAGTACTTC. Amino acids: CASSMGPGMNYEQYF.

This clone came up once. The chain links TRBV9 to TRBJ2-1, with 14 bases lining up with TRBD2. Germline CDR1 reads SGDLS; CDR2 reads YYNGEE. The trim removed 2 bases at V and 8 bases at J, leaving 3 bases unmatched. The CDR3 is 15 amino acids. In DNA form, the CDR3 reads TGTGCCAGCAGCGTGACTAGCGGGGGGGCCCATGAGCAGTTCTTC. It yields the protein CASSVTSGGAHEQFF.

The gene calls are TRBV13 and TRBJ2-7; D is perhaps TRBD1 (6 bases). There are 14 residues in the CDR3. V was cut by 2 bases and J by 2 bases, with 10 bases left in between. From germline, CDR1 is PRHDT and CDR2 FYEKMQ (reference sequence). In nucleotides, the CDR3 is TGTGCCAGCAGCTTATGGGCAGGGGCCTACGAGCAGTACTTC. Translation: CASSLWAGAYEQYF.

The genes are TRBV7-8 and TRBJ1-6; the D gene is possibly TRBD1 (5 bases). CDR3 size: 17 residues. Germline lookup yields CDR1 SGHVS and CDR2 FQNEAQ. V dropped 5 bases and J dropped 6 bases, with 20 bases sitting between them. CDR3 sequence reads: CASSPRVGGMANSPLHF. The DNA of the CDR3 is TGTGCCAGCAGCCCGAGGGTTGGGGGGATGGCTAATTCACCCCTCCACTTT.

This clone appeared a few times. V and J are TRBV19 and TRBJ1-1; D remains unclear. The CDR3 has 14 residues. With 7 bases removed from V and 1 base from J, the gap between germline ends came to 13 bases. The germline CDR1 and CDR2 sequences are LNHDA and SQIVND (reference sequence). CDR3 nucleotide sequence: TGTGCCAGTAATTTGGAGACCAAGAACACTGAAGCTTTCTTT. It is translated as CASNLETKNTEAFF.

Comments on this clone: This sample includes further DNA sequences coding for the same CDR3. Here the CDR3 reads CAWSVGLGGSYEQYF. The CDR3 DNA reads as TGTGCCTGGAGTGTCGGCCTCGGGGGCAGCTACGAGCAGTACTTC. The chain combines TRBV30 with TRBJ2-7; D is tentatively TRBD1 or TRBD2 (6 bases each). The CDR3 covers 15 residues. Trimming removed 0 bases at V and 3 bases at J, with 15 bases between. CDR1 and CDR2 from the germline V gene are GTSNPN and SVGIG (reference sequence).

On this clone: The germline gene is not matched at one end of the junction; a read error may be the cause. CDR3 bases: TGTGCCAGCTGTTTCCCGGGTTCCCCCAGGGGGGATGGCTACACCTTC. Protein: CASCFPGSPRGDGYTF. The rearrangement uses TRBV28 and TRBJ1-2; 7 nucleotides line up with TRBD1. From germline, CDR1 is MDHEN and CDR2 SYDVKM. The CDR3 runs 16 residues.

The V and J genes are TRBV27 and TRBJ1-1; D call uncertain. Trimming stripped 5 bases from V and 1 base from J, with 11 bases between. Germline values: CDR1 MNHEY, CDR2 SMNVEV (reference sequence). The length of the CDR3 is 14 residues. The CDR3, as DNA: TGTGCCAGCAGTCCGCGGGCCCGGAACACTGAAGCTTTCTTT. Translated: CASSPRARNTEAFF.

V and J are TRBV27 and TRBJ2-7; 7 bases line up with TRBD1. CDR1 and CDR2 (germline): MNHEY, SMNVEV (reference sequence). The CDR3 loop spans 13 amino acids. J lost 10 bases, V lost 6 bases, and 12 bases had no gene match. This CDR3 reads CASSSRQGAYQYF. The CDR3 DNA is TGTGCCAGCAGCTCCCGACAGGGAGCGTATCAGTACTTC.

The CDR3 DNA reads TGTGCCAGTAGTAAGGACAGGGGAGGTGATCAGCCCCAGCATTTT. It yields the protein CASSKDRGGDQPQHF. The chain employs TRBV19 and TRBJ1-5; 9 positions agree with TRBD1. The CDR3 has 15 residues. The germline gives CDR1 LNHDA, CDR2 SQIVND (reference sequence). The ends lost 4 bases at V and 5 bases at J; junction bases unmatched: 6.

This chain joins TRBV18 and TRBJ1-1, with 7 bases that match TRBD1. V gave up 4 bases and J gave up 2 bases; unmatched junction bases: 4. The germline V gene encodes CDR1 KGHSH and CDR2 LQKENI. The CDR3 consists of 14 residues. CDR3 residues: CASSRQGLNTEAFF. CDR3 DNA: TGTGCCAGCTCACGACAGGGCCTTAACACTGAAGCTTTCTTT.

In its sample, this clone was seen once. Other DNA sequences in the same sample also yield this CDR3. The CDR3 DNA is TGTGCCAGCAGTGAAAACCCCGCGGGGGGGGCCGGGGAGCTGTTTTTT. Protein product: CASSENPAGGAGELFF. The chain couples TRBV6-1 to TRBJ2-2; 9 nucleotides match TRBD2. From germline, CDR1 is MNHNS and CDR2 SASEGT. Unmatched junction bases numbered 7, after V lost 2 bases and J lost 6 bases. CDR3 length: 16 residues.

This CDR3 is CASSESGGFGYTF. The CDR3, as DNA: TGCGCCAGCAGTGAGTCTGGGGGGTTCGGCTACACCTTC. V and J are TRBV10-1 and TRBJ1-2, with D perhaps matching TRBD1 (5 bases). Germline CDR1 is WNHNN and CDR2 is SYGVQD (reference sequence). Trimming pared 0 bases from V and 8 bases from J, leaving 10 bases between. The CDR3 totals 13 residues.

The V call is TRBV5-1, the J call TRBJ2-7, with D possibly being TRBD1 or TRBD2 (5 bases each). V lost 0 bases, J lost 0 bases, and 7 bases lay in between. CDR3 length: 14 amino acids. The germline V gene has CDR1 SGHRS and CDR2 YFSETQ. As DNA, the CDR3 is TGCGCCAGCAGCTTGGGGGACCGCTCCTACGAGCAGTACTTC. Its protein product is CASSLGDRSYEQYF.

The genes are TRBV15 and TRBJ2-3; 9 nucleotides agree with TRBD1. The germline CDR1 and CDR2 sequences are LNHNV and YYDKDF (reference sequence). This CDR3 contains 16 residues. J lost 5 bases, V lost 2 bases, and 8 bases had no gene match. The CDR3 coding sequence is TGTGCCACCAGCAGACAAGTGGACAGGGGAGAAGATACGCAGTATTTT. This sequence encodes CATSRQVDRGEDTQYF. Combining the CDR3 with reference TRBV15 and TRBJ2-3 gives the whole variable domain DAMVIQNPRYQVTQFGKPVTLSCSQTLNHNVMYWYQQKSSQAPKLLFHYYDKDFNNEADTPDNFQSRRPNTSFCFLDIRSPGLGDTAMYLCATSRQVDRGEDTQYFGPGTRLTVL.

This sequence joins TRBV2 and TRBJ2-4; TRBD1 matches at 7 bases. Germline CDR1 SNHLY, CDR2 FYNNEI. The CDR3 is 16 amino acids. J was trimmed by 6 bases and V by 8 bases; bases with no gene match: 16. The CDR3 is CASAITPRQGGNIQYF. The CDR3 bases are TGTGCCAGCGCCATCACACCCCGACAGGGTGGAAACATTCAGTACTTC.

The chain recombines TRBV9 with TRBJ2-3; TRBD2 might be the D (5 bases). The V gene lost 3 bases and the J gene lost 4 bases, with 12 bases spanning the gap. Germline V gene sequence: CDR1 SGDLS, CDR2 YYNGEE. This CDR3 is 14 amino acids long. CDR3 amino acids: CASSATTRADTQYF. CDR3 DNA sequence: TGTGCCAGCAGCGCGACCACGAGGGCAGATACGCAGTATTTT.